This T cell receptor (beta chain) was retrieved from a study of blood T cell repertoires in COVID-19. Study summary: T cells, B-cell-depleted T cells, or PBMCs supplied cDNA or gDNA.

Some clones are missing from TCRdb's copy, which holds only in-frame ones; the method was immunoSEQ multiplex PCR. This sample has some 170,000 clones, with roughly 89% found just once. Germline V gene data show CDR1 as GTSNPN and CDR2 as SVGIG (reference sequence). Trimming removed 1 base from V and 5 bases from J; junction bases left unmatched: 3. The CDR3 totals 13 residues. Sample: peripheral blood. The sequence was obtained from a woman in her fifties or sixties with acute or convalescent COVID-19. The genes are TRBV30 and TRBJ2-5; TRBD2 matches 8 bases. The CDR3 sequence: CAWSAGTRETQYF. As DNA, the CDR3 is TGTGCCTGGAGTGCCGGGACTAGGGAGACCCAGTACTTC.